This T cell receptor (beta chain) is drawn from a study of regulatory T cells in long-lasting Graves disease (dated by TCRdb to the early 2020s). In the study overall: Patients with newly diagnosed Graves' disease had been on antithyroid drugs for under 3 months. Patients with persistent Graves' disease were compared with patients with newly diagnosed Graves' disease using TCR sequencing and RNA sequencing of peripheral blood. The study was registered as a clinical trial and conducted in China. A total of approximately 35 samples underwent TCR sequencing: around 13 from persistent and roughly 20 from newly diagnosed Graves' disease patients. The investigation overall reported the following: TRBV28, TRBJ1-2 and TRBJ2-5 were preferentially used in persistent disease, while TRBV20-1 and TRBJ2-1 were favored in newly diagnosed disease. Sequencing and analysis were restricted to the TCR beta chain. As a limitation, the authors acknowledged that the small sample size may reduce accuracy. Compared with newly diagnosed patients, persistent Graves' disease patients had lower TCR Shannon entropy and fewer highly expanded clones, which suggests clonal expansion. Only peripheral blood was studied, because thyroid tissue, the primary lesion, was inaccessible. Persistent patients shared more public clonotypes among themselves (more than 2,500) than newly diagnosed patients did (approximately 870).

Trimming takes 0 bases from V and 4 bases from J, and the germline ends sit 15 bases apart. Spanning cysteine to phenylalanine, the CDR3 consists of 16 amino acids. The DNA shown is the 48-base CDR3, in frame from base 1. CDR1 and CDR2, per the germline V gene, are MNHEY and SVGAGI. The library was produced with multiplex PCR. Data came from an Illumina HiSeq 4000. TCR beta libraries were built with iRepertoire HTBI primers and Arm-PCR amplification of CDR3 regions. Gel purification was performed on PCR products prior to sequencing. The published analysis was carried out like this. A total of 62 TRBV and 14 TRBJ segments were identified across samples and were used for gene usage analysis of CDR3 amino acid clonotypes. COPE and FqMerger were used to merge filtered high-quality paired reads into contigs. BLAST was used to align contigs to IMGT TRBV, TRBD and TRBJ reference genes, and CDR3 was defined according to IMGT. Any clonotype with a frequency above 0.1% was classified as a highly expanded clone. Shannon entropy was used to measure repertoire diversity, and the Gini coefficient was used to measure V-J evenness. A clonotype was considered public if more than one individual shared it. TCRdb itself trimmed the public reads at Q25 with fastp, ran MiXCR and retained productive beta chains. Under each unique CDR3 protein, matching rows form one entry showing the most common genes and DNA. TCRdb, rather than the study authors, made the V and J calls. Across this sample there are hundreds of thousands of distinct CDR3 sequences, with about 15% seen only once. The ten largest clones add up to approximately 12% of the sample.

What this sample's time point label stands for: newly diagnosed GD, antithyroid drugs for less than 3 months. RNA was extracted from PBMCs in TRIzol for both TCR sequencing and RNA sequencing. Graves' disease was diagnosed according to American Thyroid Association guidelines. The patients came from an endocrinology department in Xi'an, China. Each patient gave about 10 milliliters of peripheral blood, collected in an EDTA anticoagulant tube. PBMCs were isolated by Ficoll Paque Plus density gradient separation without further T cell sorting. An Agilent 2100 Bioanalyzer and agarose gel were used to assess RNA quality, and a NanoDrop 2000 was used to measure RNA concentration. This clonotype has more than one count but fewer than ten. Which antigen it targets is not known. One base away there is no much larger clone; base qualities are not given. This sample was shared with a second study, whose subject was T cells in Graves' hyperthyroidism and ophthalmopathy. That second publication adds: A patient counted as having stable Graves' hyperthyroidism if no progression to ophthalmopathy occurred over 18 months of follow-up. Hyperthyroidism patients were aged 18 to 65 years and newly diagnosed, with disease duration of less than 2 months. Patients with uncontrolled infections, other autoimmune diseases, pregnancy or lactation were excluded. Diagnoses were established on the basis of clinical symptoms, serum thyroxine and TRAb, thyroid ultrasound, and orbital computed tomography. The TCR CDR3 was subjected to a first round of RT-PCR using the HTBI primer set and the Qiagen OneStep RT-PCR kit. Most expanded thyroid clonotypes (frequency above 0.001) were also found in blood, which suggests that blood repertoires may mirror thyroid immune responses. A 13 V-J signature model separated ophthalmopathy from stable hyperthyroidism, with approximately 87% sensitivity and roughly 82% specificity in cross-validation and 80%/75% in testing. During validation, the model predicted progression to ophthalmopathy a median of roughly six months ahead of onset, with around 71% sensitivity and under 85% specificity. TCR V-J signatures able to tell the groups apart were searched for in a discovery cohort of 95 to 100 patients, of whom 43 had Graves' ophthalmopathy and roughly 59 had stable Graves' hyperthyroidism. Prospective prediction of ophthalmopathy was tested in an independent validation cohort of 18 hyperthyroidism patients and 15 to 17 patients who later progressed to ophthalmopathy. The approximately 100 discovery patients were randomly divided into training and test sets at a 7:3 ratio. The study also compared thyroid tissue and blood T-cell repertoires from a handful of Graves' hyperthyroidism patients. After sampling, hyperthyroidism patients received methimazole starting at 30 mg daily, and ophthalmopathy patients received high-dose intravenous methylprednisolone. Libraries were constructed in a second round of multiplex PCR, after which size selection and purification were carried out. The libraries were sequenced on an Illumina HiSeq2000 using paired-end 100 bp reads. SOAPnuke was used to process the raw data, with reads discarded if the reads contained adapters or uncalled bases, had a mean Phred below 15, or lacked an exact constant-primer or identifier match. COPE v1.2.5 was used to merge high-quality paired reads, and clonotypes were defined as unique nucleotide sequences. MiTCR v1.1 was used to align the clonotypes against IMGT TRBV, TRBD and TRBJ reference segments. The analysis was restricted to V-J combinations with a frequency above 0.0001, which together covered just over 98% of the repertoires. A TCS score was defined as the ratio between F50 (clonal expansion) and ExV (chaos), using BLOSUM62-based TCRdist between CDR3 peptides within each V-J. Welch's t-statistics and random forest reduced fewer than 550 V-J features to around 14, which were used in a naive Bayes classifier (R e1071). No statistical method was used to set the sample size in advance, and investigators knew the group allocation. According to the paper, TCR Vbeta CDR3 sequencing was carried out on around 140 peripheral blood samples, which came from fewer than 50 ophthalmopathy, some 73 hyperthyroidism and approximately 17 progressor patients.

In this chain, TRBV6-5 is recombined with TRBJ1-2, and perhaps TRBD1 as D gene, on 5 matching bases. Source: peripheral blood mononuclear cells (PBMCs), taken at new diagnosis, from a patient treated with antithyroid drugs. This sequence was found in a woman aged 25 to 39 with Graves disease. Donor details come from another sample of the same person, matched by shared clones. This receptor carries the CDR3 CASSYSAWGLAYGYTF. The DNA is TGTGCCAGCAGTTACTCGGCATGGGGCCTGGCCTATGGCTACACCTTC.